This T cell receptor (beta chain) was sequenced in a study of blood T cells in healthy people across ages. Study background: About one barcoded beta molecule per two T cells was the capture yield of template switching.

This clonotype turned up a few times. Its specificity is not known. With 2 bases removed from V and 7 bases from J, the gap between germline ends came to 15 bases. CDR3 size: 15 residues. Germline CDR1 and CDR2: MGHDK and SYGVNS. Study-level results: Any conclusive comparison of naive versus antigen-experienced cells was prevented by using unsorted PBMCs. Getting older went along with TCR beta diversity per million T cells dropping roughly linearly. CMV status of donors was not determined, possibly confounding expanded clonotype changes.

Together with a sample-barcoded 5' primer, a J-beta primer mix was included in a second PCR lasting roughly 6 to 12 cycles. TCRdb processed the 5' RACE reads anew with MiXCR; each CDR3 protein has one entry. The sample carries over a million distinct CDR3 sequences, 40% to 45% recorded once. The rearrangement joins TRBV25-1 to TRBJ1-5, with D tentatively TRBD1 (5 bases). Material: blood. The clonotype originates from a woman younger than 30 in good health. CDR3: CASSERGLGDQPQHF. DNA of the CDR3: TGTGCCAGCAGTGAAAGAGGGCTTGGGGACCAGCCCCAGCATTTT.